The 3 T cell receptor beta chains presented below share a single source sample, sequenced in a study of identical twins. TCRdb reanalysed the 5' RACE reads using MiXCR and keeps one entry per CDR3 protein. The table lists approximately 230,000 distinct CDR3 sequences, 11% to 15% of them singletons. The sample taken for sequencing was memory (CD45RO+) T cells sorted from blood. These receptors were obtained from a woman under 30 in good health.

The sample holds a few counts of this clonotype. The V call is TRBV7-8, the J call TRBJ2-1; perhaps TRBD2 as D (6 bases). In germline, CDR1 is SGHVS, CDR2 FQNEAQ. The CDR3 runs to 15 residues. Trimming stripped 5 bases from V and 2 bases from J, with 13 bases between. CDR3: CASSRTGDPYNEQFF. CDR3 nucleotide sequence: TGTGCCAGCAGCCGCACGGGGGACCCCTACAATGAGCAGTTCTTC.

This clonotype occurred a few times. CDR3 sequence reads: CASSTRESYEQYF. In DNA, the CDR3 is TGTGCCAGCAGCACCCGGGAATCCTACGAGCAGTACTTC. The chain joins TRBV7-9 to TRBJ2-7, with D perhaps matching TRBD2 (5 bases). The CDR3 loop spans 13 amino acids. Trimming left V 5 bases short and J 1 base short, with 9 bases between. CDR1 is SEHNR and CDR2 is FQNEAQ in the germline V gene (reference sequence).

The chain links TRBV6-5 to TRBJ1-5; no definite D call. The germline V and J ends were trimmed by 4 bases and 6 bases, with 16 bases remaining between them. This CDR3 region has 15 residues. Germline lookup yields CDR1 MNHEY and CDR2 SVGAGI. This CDR3 is CASSSREAAGQPQHF. In DNA form, the CDR3 reads TGTGCCAGCAGTTCCCGTGAGGCGGCGGGTCAGCCCCAGCATTTT.